The 28 T cell receptor beta chains in this list originate from one sample, sequenced in a study of T cell responses to AZD1222 COVID-19 vaccine. The assay was immunoSEQ multiplex PCR, and TCRdb's table has in-frame clones only and misses some. The data contain 70,000 or so clones, roughly 83% of them singletons. The input for sequencing was peripheral blood, taken 28 days after the second AZD1222 dose. These TCRs come from an adult who received the AZD1222 COVID-19 vaccine.

The chain is built from TRBV2 and TRBJ2-3; D possibly matches TRBD1 or TRBD2 (5 bases each). From germline, CDR1 is SNHLY and CDR2 FYNNEI. The CDR3 sequence is 13 residues long. Deletions cut 4 bases from V and 4 bases from J, with 9 bases between. CDR3 region: CASSVRDADTQYF. The CDR3 DNA follows: TGTGCCAGCAGTGTACGGGACGCAGATACGCAGTATTTT.

This rearrangement joins TRBV4-1 to TRBJ1-6; D is unresolved. Germline values: CDR1 MGHRA, CDR2 YSYEKL. V was clipped by 2 bases and J by 4 bases, with 18 bases between them. This CDR3 has 18 amino acids. The CDR3 DNA follows: TGCGCCAGCAGCCAATTTGTTGGCCGGACCACGTATAATTCACCCCTCCACTTT. It codes for CASSQFVGRTTYNSPLHF.

This sequence joins TRBV2 and TRBJ2-5; D call uncertain. The CDR3 extends over 12 amino acids. Germline V CDR1 and CDR2: SNHLY, FYNNEI. The ends were cut back, 5 bases at V and 2 bases at J, with 6 bases in the middle. The CDR3 nucleotides read TGTGCCAGCAGTTTGAATCAAGAGACCCAGTACTTC. Protein sequence: CASSLNQETQYF.

This chain uses TRBV19 with TRBJ2-1; 12 nucleotides agree with TRBD1. From germline, CDR1 is LNHDA and CDR2 SQIVND (reference sequence). V was clipped by 10 bases and J by 5 bases; unmatched bases: 6. The CDR3 runs 14 residues. The CDR3, as DNA: TGTGCCACTCCGGGACAGGGGGCGAACAATGAGCAGTTCTTC. This gives the protein CATPGQGANNEQFF.

This rearrangement joins TRBV6-5 to TRBJ2-7; TRBD2 agrees at 10 bases. The V segment lost 3 bases and the J segment 6 bases; nucleotides outside the gene matches: 8. Per germline, CDR1 MNHEY and CDR2 SVGAGI. The CDR3 is made up of 15 amino acids. In DNA, the CDR3 is TGTGCCAGCAGTTATGATGCTAGCGGGGGAGTCGAGCAGTACTTC. Its protein product is CASSYDASGGVEQYF.

The rearrangement links TRBV9 to TRBJ2-1; 7 bases fit TRBD2. Germline V gives CDR1 SGDLS, CDR2 YYNGEE. The CDR3 contains 15 residues. The J segment lost 7 bases and the V segment lost 4 bases, leaving 11 bases of the junction unmatched. The CDR3 coding sequence is TGTGCCAGCAGCCCCGGGGGGACCAGCGGTAATGAGCAGTTCTTC. Protein sequence: CASSPGGTSGNEQFF.

This clone was observed a handful of times. The V call is TRBV5-1, the J call TRBJ2-3, with TRBD2 matching over 8 bases. The CDR3 is 15 amino acids. V shed 3 bases and J 4 bases; nucleotides not matched to a gene: 7. CDR1 and CDR2 (germline): SGHRS, YFSETQ. The CDR3 protein is CASSSTTSAPDTQYF. The CDR3 DNA reads TGCGCCAGCAGCTCGACGACTAGCGCACCAGATACGCAGTATTTT.

The table lists this clone with a count of one. V is TRBV28 and J is TRBJ2-7, with 7 bases aligning to TRBD1. J was trimmed by 0 bases and V by 6 bases; bases with no gene match: 5. The CDR3 contains 14 residues. Germline V CDR1 and CDR2: MDHEN, SYDVKM. CDR3 DNA: TGTGCCAGCAGGCTGGACAGGATCTCCTACGAGCAGTACTTC. Its translation is CASRLDRISYEQYF.

The gene calls are TRBV19 and TRBJ1-6, with 7 bases identical to TRBD1. Trimming cost V 8 bases and J 10 bases; bases outside gene matches: 11. The CDR3 spans 14 residues. The germline CDR1 and CDR2 sequences are LNHDA and SQIVND (reference sequence). CDR3 sequence (DNA): TGTGCCAGTCGGACCGGGACAGATCTATCACCCCTCCACTTT. Encoded protein: CASRTGTDLSPLHF.

The V and J genes are TRBV7-2 and TRBJ2-3, with D tentatively TRBD2 (6 bases). The CDR3 consists of 16 residues. Germline values: CDR1 SGHTA, CDR2 FQGNSA. V dropped 3 bases and J dropped 3 bases, with 16 bases sitting between them. As DNA, the CDR3 is TGTGCCAGCAGCTTGGGGTTGGGGGGAGTAACAGATACGCAGTATTTT. It encodes CASSLGLGGVTDTQYF.

In its sample, this clone was seen once. CDR3 protein: CASRSTSGGPSTQFF. The CDR3 DNA reads TGTGCCAGCAGGTCGACTAGCGGGGGACCTTCAACCCAGTTCTTC. The genes are TRBV2 and TRBJ2-1, with 12 bases that match TRBD2. From germline, CDR1 is SNHLY and CDR2 FYNNEI. Germline trimming cut 6 bases from V and 13 bases from J; bases unmatched to any gene: 13. The CDR3 is made up of 15 amino acids.

The V and J genes are TRBV10-3 and TRBJ1-3, with D unclear. The CDR3 runs to 16 residues. CDR1 and CDR2 from the germline V gene are ENHRY and SYGVKD. The V gene lost 10 bases and the J gene lost 0 bases, with 19 bases spanning the gap. For the CDR3, the DNA is TGTGCCACCTCCCCTGGTGGCAGGAACTCTGGAAACACCATATATTTT. It specifies CATSPGGRNSGNTIYF.

V is TRBV18 and J is TRBJ2-7; 7 bases align to TRBD2. V lost 4 bases, J lost 2 bases, and 2 bases stayed unmatched. CDR3 size: 13 residues. CDR1 is KGHSH, CDR2 LQKENI, per germline. The CDR3 nucleotides read TGTGCCAGCTCACTCGGACTAGCCTACGAGCAGTACTTC. This gives the protein CASSLGLAYEQYF.

V is TRBV29-1 and J is TRBJ1-5; D is unclear. Germline V gene data show CDR1 as SQVTM and CDR2 as ANQGSEA. This CDR3 contains 15 residues. The V and J ends lost 7 bases and 0 bases respectively, with 16 bases between them. The CDR3 is CSAMVVEDSNQPQHF. The CDR3 coding sequence is TGCAGCGCCATGGTCGTTGAGGATAGCAATCAGCCCCAGCATTTT.

This clone came up a few times. For the CDR3, the DNA is TGTGCCAGTAGTATAGCCGCAGGGCAGAACTATGGCTACACCTTC. It specifies CASSIAAGQNYGYTF. V is TRBV19 and J is TRBJ1-2, with a weak D call TRBD1 (5 bases). Trimming took 1 base from V and 2 from J, leaving 11 bases between them. Germline V gene data show CDR1 as LNHDA and CDR2 as SQIVND (reference sequence). This CDR3 contains 15 residues.

This chain links TRBV12-5 with TRBJ1-1; D is undetermined. This CDR3 is 14 amino acids long. The V and J ends lost 1 base and 0 bases respectively, with 6 bases between them. CDR1 and CDR2 from the germline V gene are LGHNT and FRNRAP. CDR3 nucleotides: TGTGCTAGTGGTTTGGGCGGGGTGAACACTGAAGCTTTCTTT. The encoded protein is CASGLGGVNTEAFF.

This clone occurred a few times. This chain joins TRBV11-2 and TRBJ1-6, with D hard to call. V was cut by 5 bases and J by 10 bases, with 21 bases left in between. Germline values: CDR1 SGHAT, CDR2 FQNNGV. The CDR3 contains 16 residues. DNA of the CDR3: TGTGCCAGCAGCCCAGCCCCCGTCCTGAGCCCCTCACCCCTCCACTTT. It is translated as CASSPAPVLSPSPLHF.

This clone has just one count. The CDR3 nucleotides read TGTGCCAACGCACAGGGGGCGGGAACTGAAGCTTTCTTT. Its protein is CANAQGAGTEAFF. This sequence joins TRBV10-3 and TRBJ1-1, with 9 bases matching TRBD1. The CDR3 length is 13 residues. The J segment lost 5 bases and the V segment lost 10 bases, leaving 8 bases of the junction unmatched. From germline, CDR1 is ENHRY and CDR2 SYGVKD.

This chain joins TRBV6-5 and TRBJ2-7; D is perhaps TRBD1 (6 bases). CDR3 length: 13 amino acids. The germline CDR1 and CDR2 sequences are MNHEY and SVGAGI. V shed 4 bases and J shed 5 bases, with 12 bases lying between them. The CDR3, as DNA: TGTGCCAGCAGTTCAGACAGGTTTGACGAGCAGTACTTC. Protein product: CASSSDRFDEQYF.

The chain employs TRBV7-3 and TRBJ2-1; D is possibly TRBD2 (7 bases). This CDR3 region has 15 residues. From germline, CDR1 is SGHTA and CDR2 FQGTGA. The V gene lost 5 bases and the J gene lost 8 bases, with 19 bases spanning the gap. Here the CDR3 DNA reads TGTGCCAGCAGCCCCGGTGGGGGGGCCATGTATGAGCAGTTCTTC. Its translation: CASSPGGGAMYEQFF.

The chain has TRBV5-4 and TRBJ2-3, with a weak D call TRBD2 (6 bases). This CDR3 contains 15 residues. The germline CDR1 and CDR2 sequences are SGHNT and YYREEE (reference sequence). Trimming removed 2 bases at V and 3 bases at J, with 13 bases between. CDR3 in amino acids: CASSLTGSRTDTQYF. The CDR3 DNA follows: TGTGCCAGCAGCTTAACCGGGAGCCGGACAGATACGCAGTATTTT.

The rearrangement joins TRBV28 to TRBJ2-5; D could derive from TRBD1 or TRBD2 (5 bases each). CDR1 and CDR2 (germline): MDHEN, SYDVKM. The ends were cut back, 5 bases at V and 4 bases at J, with 14 bases in the middle. The length of the CDR3 is 14 residues. The CDR3 here is CASSLNNGGETQYF. In nucleotides, the CDR3 is TGTGCCAGCAGTCTAAATAATGGGGGAGAGACCCAGTACTTC.

This rearrangement joins TRBV19 to TRBJ2-3; 8 positions match TRBD1. J lost 2 bases, V lost 1 base, and 8 bases had no gene match. Germline V lookup: CDR1 LNHDA, CDR2 SQIVND (reference sequence). CDR3 size: 17 residues. The CDR3 DNA reads TGTGCCAGTAGTATAGCGGGCAGGGGGCGACTCACAGATACGCAGTATTTT. This encodes CASSIAGRGRLTDTQYF. Supplemented by reference TRBV19 and TRBJ2-3, the full variable domain reads DGGITQSPKYLFRKEGQNVTLSCEQNLNHDAMYWYRQDPGQGLRLIYYSQIVNDFQKGDIAEGYSVSREKKESFPLTVTSAQKNPTAFYLCASSIAGRGRLTDTQYFGPGTRLTVL.

The CDR3 protein is CASSPRTATLAEQYF. The CDR3 nucleotides are TGTGCCAGCAGTCCCAGGACAGCCACCTTGGCCGAGCAGTACTTC. The chain has TRBV27 and TRBJ2-7; D possibly corresponds to TRBD1 (6 bases). Trimming removed 5 bases at V and 6 bases at J, with 20 bases between. The CDR3 runs 15 residues. Germline assignment: CDR1 MNHEY and CDR2 SMNVEV (reference sequence).

This chain connects TRBV6-5 to TRBJ2-1, with 7 bases matching TRBD1. CDR3 length equals 11 residues. After removal of 6 bases from V and 15 bases from J, the junction contained 8 bases not matched to a gene. Germline loops: CDR1 MNHEY, CDR2 SVGAGI. Here the CDR3 reads CASSRDREWFF. In DNA form, the CDR3 reads TGTGCCAGCAGCCGTGACAGGGAATGGTTCTTC.

The CDR3: CASSLDRGATEAFF. The CDR3 DNA reads TGTGCCAGCAGCCTGGACAGGGGAGCCACTGAAGCTTTCTTT. The chain uses TRBV9 and TRBJ1-1; 9 nucleotides match TRBD1. V shed 4 bases and J 4 bases; nucleotides not matched to a gene: 5. Germline loops: CDR1 SGDLS, CDR2 YYNGEE. The CDR3 covers 14 residues.

This chain links TRBV3-1 (or the pseudogene TRBV3-2) with TRBJ2-7; tentatively, D is TRBD1 (6 bases). Trimming removed 5 bases at V and 0 bases at J, with 11 bases between. CDR1 LGHDT and CDR2 YNNKEL come from the germline V gene (reference sequence). The CDR3 consists of 14 residues. CDR3 DNA: TGTGCCAGCAGCGGACAGCTTTCCTCCTACGAGCAGTACTTC. This translates into CASSGQLSSYEQYF.

V gene TRBV4-2 combines with J gene TRBJ2-5, with TRBD2 matching over 13 bases. The germline V gene has CDR1 LGHNA and CDR2 YNFKEQ. V gave up 2 bases and J gave up 4 bases; unmatched junction bases: 4. CDR3 length: 16 amino acids. CDR3 sequence (DNA): TGTGCCAGCAGCCAACGGACTAGCGGGAGTATAGAGACCCAGTACTTC. Its protein is CASSQRTSGSIETQYF.